This TCR beta chain appears in the sequencing data of a study of cytomegalovirus exposure and HLA in healthy donors. Overall study results and limits: What a later analysis reportedly showed was that an Asian-associated ancestry cluster had fewer N-insertions than the approximately 700-donor mean.

CDR1 LNHDA and CDR2 SQIVND come from the germline V gene (reference sequence). Trimming pared 7 bases from V and 13 bases from J, leaving 14 bases between. This CDR3 is built from 12 residues. Whereas donors were nominally healthy upon sampling, unrecorded immune exposures were probable. Of note for this clone: The antigen is not known.

Vbeta (60) and Jbeta (13) primers were used in the PCR. Sequencing was performed with immunoSEQ multiplex PCR; in TCRdb, only in-frame clones are kept and a portion is missing. The sample contains 70,000 to 80,000 clones, around 82% of which appear only once. The receptor comes from a young man in good health and CMV-seronegative. The sample comprised PBMCs. The J gene is TRBJ1-6, the V gene TRBV19; a weak D match, TRBD1 (6 bases). The CDR3 region is CASTTGISPLHF. The CDR3 DNA follows: TGTGCCAGTACTACAGGGATTTCGCCCCTCCACTTT. The full variable domain, in which reference TRBV19 and TRBJ1-6 provide the parts outside the CDR3, is DGGITQSPKYLFRKEGQNVTLSCEQNLNHDAMYWYRQDPGQGLRLIYYSQIVNDFQKGDIAEGYSVSREKKESFPLTVTSAQKNPTAFYLCASTTGISPLHFGNGTRLTVT.